This T cell receptor beta chain originates from a study of shared clonotypes between healthy human individuals. Here immunoSEQ multiplex PCR was the method, and the copy in TCRdb shows in-frame clones only, minus some. Among about 2 million clones listed, about 95% were seen once. As for this clone: This sample also contains other DNA sequences that code for the same CDR3.

Cells designated naive CD8 were CD45RO-negative and were positively selected for CCR7, with terminally differentiated effector memory CD45RA+ cells excluded. The CDR3 consists of 15 residues. Germline CDR1 MGHRA, CDR2 YSYEKL. The ends were cut back, 0 bases at V and 0 bases at J, with 9 bases in the middle. The rearrangement uses TRBV4-1 and TRBJ2-7; D gene ambiguous. The sample was naive CD8+ T cells sorted from blood. The origin of this receptor is a man between 18 and 29 years old in good health. Here the CDR3 reads CASSQDPGLSYEQYF. Here the CDR3 DNA reads TGCGCCAGCAGCCAAGATCCGGGTCTCTCCTACGAGCAGTACTTC.